This T cell receptor (beta chain) originates from a study of OX40 agonist ivuxolimab in advanced cancers. Some background on the complete study: Ivuxolimab, which targeted the costimulatory receptor OX40 (CD134), was an agonistic, fully human IgG2 monoclonal antibody. The paper describes the monotherapy dose-escalation part (N ≈ 50 patients) of the phase I trial of ivuxolimab. Three dose-escalation patients achieved partial responses, one with hepatocellular carcinoma and two with cutaneous melanoma. Intravenous ivuxolimab was administered to patients every 2 weeks at six dose levels: 0.01, 0.1, 0.3, 1.5, 3 and 10 mg/kg. Patients were allowed to have had prior anti-PD-1, anti-PD-L1 or anti-CTLA-4 therapy, and around two fifths of the dose-escalation patients had been treated with checkpoint inhibitors. Of the roughly 51 dose-escalation patients, hepatocellular carcinoma was present in approximately 20, melanoma in around 15, renal cell carcinoma in 9 and head and neck cancer in 9. The point of sequencing TCRbeta in the periphery was to test whether ivuxolimab changed TCR sequence diversity and drove clonal T-cell expansion. The dose-escalation cohort was 82.7% male with a mean age of about 58 years, ranging from roughly 20 to 80.

Sequences LNHNV (CDR1) and YYDKDF (CDR2) are obtained from the germline V gene (reference sequence). CDR3 length: 14 amino acids, cysteine to phenylalanine. The sequence is cut down to CDR3 DNA, 42 bases in frame from base 1. The germline ends are 10 bases apart after V is trimmed by 0 bases and J by 6 bases. Study-wide conclusions, independent of this receptor: The antigen specificity of the clonally expanded peripheral T cells was not determined. Low levels of normalized T-cell clonal expansion were also seen in some patients who did not respond. After ivuxolimab, CD8+ T cells had more expanded clones than CD4+ T cells on average. Clonal expansion of both CD4+ and CD8+ blood T cells was observed from baseline to week 6 at doses 0.1 to 3.0 mg/kg. Partial responders in the 0.1-3.0 mg/kg groups had among the lowest normalized peripheral clonal expansion, especially among CD8+ T cells.

To note about this clone: Its recognized antigen is unknown. Per-base qualities were not stored, and no clone one base away is much larger.

Patients with a history of autoimmune disease or receiving systemic immunosuppression were excluded from the trial. Peripheral blood for TCR sequencing was collected from all dose cohorts at baseline, on cycle 4 day 1, and on cycle 7 day 1. The samples were taken from a phase I, first-in-human, multicenter, open-label dose-escalation trial of ivuxolimab. Adults with locally advanced or metastatic melanoma, renal cell, hepatocellular, or head and neck squamous cell carcinoma were enrolled in the trial. Before TCR sequencing, CD4+ T cells and CD8+ T cells were sorted from peripheral blood as separate populations. Genomic DNA was isolated from the sorted cells so that the TCRbeta CDR3 region could be sequenced. TCRbeta CDR3 regions were sequenced using the immunoSEQ Assay. TCRdb holds this immuneACCESS table with in-frame rearrangements only. Some clones are missing; in checked studies, unresolved V genes explain under half, and the rest has no known cause. The sample yields roughly 53,000 clones; 85% to 90% were counted once. Clones ranked in the top ten supply approximately 4.6% of the sample.

This TCR was recovered from an adult with an advanced solid tumor such as melanoma, head and neck, liver or kidney cancer. The sequence links TRBV15 to TRBJ2-3; possibly the D gene is TRBD2, per 5 matching bases. Sequencing was performed on CD4+ or CD8+ T cells sorted from blood, taken in a trial of the OX40 agonist ivuxolimab. The bases are TGTGCCACCAGCAGAGAGGGGAGAGGGGATACGCAGTATTTT. Translated, this is CATSREGRGDTQYF.